A selection of T cell receptor beta chains follows, all from one sample in a study of persistence of HIV-infected CD4 T cells. Their antigen targets remain unknown. Profiling relied on immunoSEQ multiplex PCR, and the TCRdb table lists in-frame clones only, not all of them. The sample shows 30,000 to 45,000 clones, 82% of them seen only once. The material sequenced was cultured CD4+ T cells from PBMCs, taken from a patient who received antiretroviral therapy. The origin of the receptors is an adult with HIV. The donor label of this sample is uncertain. The CDR3 runs from the conserved cysteine through the conserved F or W. The order of the fields is D gene, clone size, J gene, V gene, CDR3 protein, CDR3 DNA. A D gene is named only where the DNA matches it firmly. Clone size, where shown, is once, few, many, or a class for clones that have expanded.

>TRBD1|.|TRBJ2-7|TRBV7-6
CASSLVGTGVSYEQYF
TGTGCCAGCAGCTTAGTGGGAACAGGGGTCTCCTACGAGCAGTACTTC
>.|once|TRBJ2-4|TRBV9
CASSVAGGNIQYF
TGTGCCAGCAGCGTAGCAGGTGGAAACATTCAGTACTTC
>.|once|TRBJ1-2|TRBV5-4
CASSLTLNDGYTF
TGTGCCAGCAGCTTAACCCTGAATGATGGCTACACCTTC
>.|.|TRBJ1-4|TRBV12-3/TRBV12-4
CASSSGGWKLFF
TGTGCCAGCAGCTCGGGAGGGTGGAAACTGTTTTTT
>.|.|TRBJ1-6|TRBV30
CAWSVHAAIESPLHF
TGTGCCTGGAGTGTACACGCCGCGATAGAATCACCCCTCCACTTT
>.|.|TRBJ2-1|TRBV5-6
CASSLAGHNEQFF
TGTGCCAGCAGCTTGGCTGGGCACAATGAGCAGTTCTTC
>.|.|TRBJ2-7|TRBV19
CASSDFRGGSSYEQYF
TGTGCCAGTAGTGACTTTAGGGGGGGGAGCTCCTACGAGCAGTACTTC
>.|.|TRBJ2-3|TRBV9
CASSVSGERTDTQYF
TGTGCCAGCAGCGTATCGGGGGAGCGAACAGATACGCAGTATTTT
>.|.|TRBJ1-4|TRBV15
CATSRVGATNEKLFF
TGTGCCACCAGCAGAGTAGGGGCAACTAATGAAAAACTGTTTTTT
>.|.|TRBJ1-3|TRBV14
CASSQPRGSGNTIYF
TGTGCCAGCAGCCAGCCCAGGGGCTCTGGAAACACCATATATTTT
>TRBD1|.|TRBJ1-6|TRBV14
CASSRDSNSPLHF
TGTGCCAGCAGCCGGGACAGTAATTCACCCCTCCACTTT
>TRBD2|.|TRBJ2-1|TRBV29-1
CSTPGLATREQFF
TGCAGCACGCCGGGACTAGCGACCCGTGAGCAGTTCTTC
>.|.|TRBJ2-7|TRBV20-1
CSAIDRLKQYF
TGCAGTGCTATAGACCGCCTTAAGCAGTACTTC
>.|.|TRBJ2-3|TRBV5-4
CASSLSSSTDTQYF
TGTGCCAGCAGCTTGTCCAGTAGCACAGATACGCAGTATTTT
>.|.|TRBJ2-1|TRBV19
CASLRHGPGNEQFF
TGTGCCAGTCTGCGACACGGGCCCGGCAATGAGCAGTTCTTC
>TRBD2|.|TRBJ2-1|TRBV5-4
CASSLGGGGSSYNEQFF
TGTGCCAGCAGCTTGGGAGGCGGGGGGAGCTCCTACAATGAGCAGTTCTTC
>TRBD1|few|TRBJ1-5|TRBV2
CASQGANRNQAQHF
TGTGCCAGCCAGGGGGCTAACAGGAATCAGGCCCAGCATTTT
>TRBD2|.|TRBJ2-3|TRBV18
CASSTTSGTTDTQYF
TGTGCCAGCTCAACGACTAGCGGGACCACAGATACGCAGTATTTT
>.|.|TRBJ2-1|TRBV15
CATSRDRGSSYNEQFF
TGTGCCACCAGCAGAGATCGGGGGAGCTCCTACAATGAGCAGTTCTTC
>.|.|TRBJ2-1|TRBV4-2
CASSQVGDRNEQFF
TGTGCCAGCAGCCAAGTCGGCGACCGCAATGAGCAGTTCTTC
>TRBD1|.|TRBJ1-6|TRBV5-1
CASSPGQGAQGRNSPLHF
TGCGCCAGCAGCCCCGGACAGGGGGCGCAAGGGAGGAATTCACCCCTCCACTTT
>.|.|TRBJ1-4|TRBV6-5
CAAGAGFNEKLFF
TGTGCCGCGGGGGCAGGGTTTAATGAAAAACTGTTTTTT
>TRBD1|.|TRBJ1-4|TRBV7-8
CASTPRGPREKLFF
TGTGCCAGCACCCCCAGGGGGCCTCGTGAAAAACTGTTTTTT
>.|few|TRBJ1-2|TRBV20-1
CSASAPGRGRYTF
TGCAGTGCTAGTGCCCCCGGTCGGGGAAGGTACACCTTC
>.|.|TRBJ1-5|TRBV5-1
CASSLESGFYQPQHF
TGCGCCAGCAGCTTGGAGAGCGGTTTCTACCAGCCCCAGCATTTT
>.|.|TRBJ1-5|TRBV19
CASTVGGTSHQPQHF
TGTGCCAGTACAGTCGGTGGGACGAGCCATCAGCCCCAGCATTTT
>TRBD1|.|TRBJ2-5|TRBV5-1
CASSTGGDGETQYF
TGCGCCAGCAGCACAGGGGGCGACGGAGAGACCCAGTACTTC
>.|.|TRBJ2-2|TRBV5-6
CASRPWTARGGELFF
TGTGCCAGCAGACCATGGACAGCCAGAGGCGGGGAGCTGTTTTTT
>.|.|TRBJ1-2|TRBV28
CASSQTAGGYTF
TGTGCCAGCAGTCAGACAGCAGGAGGCTACACCTTC
>.|.|TRBJ1-4|TRBV23-1
CASSQSRGFGARESEEKLFF
TGCGCCAGCAGTCAATCTCGAGGATTTGGTGCTCGGGAGTCTGAGGAAAAACTGTTTTTT
>.|.|TRBJ2-1|TRBV5-1
CASRFAGGANNEQFF
TGCGCCAGCAGGTTTGCAGGGGGGGCTAACAATGAGCAGTTCTTC
>.|.|TRBJ1-1|TRBV7-6
CAIPGAFF
TGTGCCATCCCAGGAGCTTTCTTT
>.|.|TRBJ1-4|TRBV30
CAWSLVAQGPFF
TGTGCCTGGAGTCTAGTTGCCCAGGGTCCGTTTTTT
>.|.|TRBJ2-1|TRBV9
CASSVGGAFNEQFF
TGTGCCAGCAGCGTAGGGGGGGCCTTCAATGAGCAGTTCTTC
>.|.|TRBJ1-6|TRBV6-5
CASSSAAGVNSPLHF
TGTGCCAGCAGTAGCGCCGCAGGGGTAAATTCACCCCTCCACTTT
>.|.|TRBJ2-7|TRBV12-3/TRBV12-4
CASSVNAYEQYF
TGTGCCAGCAGTGTGAATGCGTACGAGCAGTACTTC
>.|few|TRBJ1-5|TRBV28
CASSLEVQPQHF
TGTGCCAGCAGTTTAGAGGTTCAGCCCCAGCATTTT
>.|few|TRBJ2-2|TRBV12-3/TRBV12-4
CASSLWAGELFF
TGTGCCAGCAGTTTATGGGCCGGGGAGCTGTTTTTT
>TRBD1|.|TRBJ1-1|TRBV11-2
CASSLSLRGQGGTEAFF
TGTGCCAGCAGCTTAAGTTTGAGGGGGCAGGGAGGCACTGAAGCTTTCTTT
>TRBD1|.|TRBJ1-1|TRBV5-1
CASSWGQETEAFF
TGCGCCAGCAGCTGGGGACAGGAGACTGAAGCTTTCTTT
>.|.|TRBJ2-2|TRBV11-3
CASSRRAGELFF
TGTGCCAGCAGCCGAAGGGCCGGGGAGCTGTTTTTT
>.|.|TRBJ1-1|TRBV7-9
CASSRRDTEAFF
TGTGCCAGCAGCCGCAGGGACACTGAAGCTTTCTTT
>TRBD1|.|TRBJ1-1|TRBV6-1
CASSERWDRSGEAFF
TGTGCCAGCAGTGAACGTTGGGACAGGTCGGGTGAAGCTTTCTTT
>.|.|TRBJ1-1|TRBV29-1
CSAERGEGTEAFF
TGCAGCGCCGAAAGGGGTGAAGGCACTGAAGCTTTCTTT
>TRBD2|.|TRBJ2-1|TRBV9
CASSGAGGLQFF
TGTGCCAGCAGCGGAGCGGGGGGCCTGCAGTTCTTC
>.|.|TRBJ2-1|TRBV2
CASSWDTSSYNEQFF
TGTGCCAGCAGCTGGGACACGAGCTCCTACAATGAGCAGTTCTTC
>.|.|TRBJ2-4|TRBV9
CASSRGDRNNIQYF
TGTGCCAGCAGCCGGGGGGACAGAAATAACATTCAGTACTTC
>.|.|TRBJ2-4|TRBV12-2
CASRLVDRGLAKNIQYF
TGTGCAAGTCGCTTAGTTGACAGGGGCCTAGCCAAAAACATTCAGTACTTC
>.|.|TRBJ1-6|TRBV27
CASRPLLGRGNSPLHF
TGTGCCAGCAGGCCACTCTTGGGACGAGGAAATTCACCCCTCCACTTT
>TRBD1|few|TRBJ1-6|TRBV7-3
CASSLTGVNSPLHF
TGTGCCAGCAGCTTGACAGGGGTTAATTCACCCCTCCACTTT
>.|.|TRBJ2-1|TRBV5-5
CASSLGLGARGFPYNEQFF
TGTGCCAGCAGCTTGGGGTTGGGGGCGCGGGGTTTCCCCTACAATGAGCAGTTCTTC
>.|once|TRBJ1-1|TRBV5-1
CASSLAQGGGTEAFF
TGCGCCAGCAGCTTGGCTCAGGGAGGGGGGACTGAAGCTTTCTTT
>.|.|TRBJ1-1|TRBV6-1
CASSDRGGTEAFF
TGTGCCAGCAGTGACAGGGGTGGAACTGAAGCTTTCTTT